Following are 9 T cell receptor beta chains from one sample sequenced in a study of shared clonotypes between healthy human individuals. Generated by immunoSEQ multiplex PCR, the TCRdb table keeps only in-frame clones and is missing some. Here the sample spans fewer than 700,000 clones, 85% to 95% being singletons. Naive CD8 cells, CD45RO-negative and positively selected for CCR7, excluded terminally differentiated effector memory CD45RA+ cells. Material: naive CD8+ T cells sorted from blood. These receptors were obtained from a woman in her twenties or thirties in good health.

The chain is built from TRBV28 and TRBJ2-4; D is unresolved. CDR3 length: 14 residues. V was cut by 8 bases and J by 6 bases, with 17 bases left in between. Per the germline V gene, CDR1 is MDHEN and CDR2 is SYDVKM. The CDR3 loop is CASLRVPTLNIQYF. In DNA form, the CDR3 reads TGTGCCAGCCTAAGGGTCCCCACGCTAAACATTCAGTACTTC.

In DNA, the CDR3 is TGTGCCTTGCTGTCGACTAGCGGGAGGGGTGAGCAGTACTTC. Protein: CALLSTSGRGEQYF. V gene TRBV30 combines with J gene TRBJ2-7, with 14 bases aligning to TRBD2. The V gene's germline CDR1 is GTSNPN and CDR2 SVGIG (reference sequence). CDR3 length equals 14 residues. J gave up 7 bases and V 7 bases, and 9 bases lay outside the gene matches.

The rearrangement joins TRBV7-9 to TRBJ2-7; 11 bases align to TRBD2. CDR1 and CDR2 from the germline V gene are SEHNR and FQNEAQ (reference sequence). The junction had 2 bases not matched to a gene; V was cut back by 2 bases and J by 2 bases. There are 15 residues in the CDR3. CDR3: CASSLLAGGTYEQYF. The DNA of the CDR3 is TGTGCCAGCAGCTTACTAGCGGGGGGTACCTACGAGCAGTACTTC.

This rearrangement joins TRBV11-3 to TRBJ2-5; 8 bases agree with TRBD2. The DNA end is a closer match to TRBJ2-7, so the J assignment may be wrong. The CDR3 has 13 amino acids. Germline V lookup: CDR1 SGHNT, CDR2 YENEEA. CDR3 DNA: TGTGCCAGCAGCTTTGGGACTAGTGGCGAGCAGTACTTC. This gives the protein CASSFGTSGEQYF.

The chain employs TRBV19 and TRBJ2-3, with D possibly TRBD1 on 5 matching bases. Germline lookup yields CDR1 LNHDA and CDR2 SQIVND (reference sequence). V gave up 5 bases and J gave up 1 base, with 16 bases separating them. CDR3 length equals 16 residues. CDR3 sequence: CASSSRVVWGTDTQYF. The CDR3 DNA reads TGTGCCAGTAGTTCCAGGGTGGTTTGGGGCACAGATACGCAGTATTTT.

In its sample, this clone was seen once. This chain connects TRBV5-4 to TRBJ1-1, with D perhaps TRBD1 (5 bases). This CDR3 is built from 13 residues. Trimming took off 4 bases at V and 7 bases at J, with 14 bases between the two ends. Per germline, CDR1 SGHNT and CDR2 YYREEE (reference sequence). The CDR3 loop reads CASSPVGGVEAFF. The CDR3, as DNA: TGTGCCAGCAGCCCCGTCGGGGGGGTTGAAGCTTTCTTT.

CDR3 residues: CASSTLGWGANTGELFF. DNA for the CDR3: TGTGCCAGCAGCACACTCGGCTGGGGGGCGAACACCGGGGAGCTGTTTTTT. This chain links TRBV14 with TRBJ2-2; tentative D call: TRBD2 (6 bases). Germline V lookup: CDR1 SGHDN, CDR2 FVKESK. Trimming took off 5 bases at V and 0 bases at J, with 16 bases between the two ends. The CDR3 runs to 17 residues. The whole variable domain, remainder taken from reference TRBV14 and TRBJ2-2, is EAGVTQFPSHSVIEKGQTVTLRCDPISGHDNLYWYRRVMGKEIKFLLHFVKESKQDESGMPNNRFLAERTGGTYSTLKVQPAELEDSGVYFCASSTLGWGANTGELFFGEGSRLTVL.

The rearrangement joins TRBV15 to TRBJ2-7, with D perhaps matching TRBD2 (6 bases). Trimming stripped 4 bases from V and 5 bases from J, with 12 bases between. The V gene's germline CDR1 is LNHNV and CDR2 YYDKDF (reference sequence). The CDR3 extends over 13 amino acids. CDR3 residues: CATSMRGGDEQYF. The CDR3 DNA follows: TGTGCCACCAGCATGCGAGGAGGGGACGAGCAGTACTTC.

This clone was seen only a few times. Additional DNA sequences in this sample encode the identical CDR3. The chain has TRBV27 and TRBJ2-7; D is possibly TRBD1 (6 bases). Trimming removed 5 bases from V and 6 bases from J, with 11 bases in between. Germline lookup yields CDR1 MNHEY and CDR2 SMNVEV (reference sequence). This CDR3 spans 12 amino acids. CDR3 in DNA: TGTGCCAGCAGTCTAACCAGGGGCGAGCAGTACTTC. Its protein is CASSLTRGEQYF.